This is a list of T cell receptor beta chains from one sample in a study of shared clonotypes between healthy human individuals. Measured with immunoSEQ multiplex PCR; TCRdb has only the in-frame clones, and not every one. This table holds approximately 1.9 million clones, just over 90% found once. The specimen sequenced was naive CD8+ T cells from PBMCs. The receptors here all came from a man aged 18 to 35 in good health. Some clones in this sample may be carry-over from other donors' samples. CDR3s include the opening cysteine and the closing phenylalanine or tryptophan.

>TRBJ2-1|TRBV14
CASSHQGQLYNEQFF
>TRBJ1-3|TRBV19
CASKGLTGGIVGNTIYF
>TRBJ2-1|TRBV14
CASSQDLGFYNEQFF
>TRBJ2-1|TRBV25-1
CASRGQGMNEQFF
>TRBJ1-5|TRBV9
CASSARDSHQPQHF
>TRBJ2-3|TRBV9
CASSPPASGKDTQYF
>TRBJ2-2|TRBV7-6
CASSLKGGYTGELFF
>TRBJ2-7|TRBV5-6
CASSLGVVNYEQYF
>TRBJ2-6|TRBV15
CATSRSPNPTGANVLTF
>TRBJ2-2|TRBV28
CASSLAENTGELFF
>TRBJ2-7|TRBV6-5
CASSYLRGRDEQYF
>TRBJ2-1|TRBV7-8
CASSLAPVSYNEQFF
>TRBJ1-1|TRBV11-2
CASSLSHWGFTEAFF